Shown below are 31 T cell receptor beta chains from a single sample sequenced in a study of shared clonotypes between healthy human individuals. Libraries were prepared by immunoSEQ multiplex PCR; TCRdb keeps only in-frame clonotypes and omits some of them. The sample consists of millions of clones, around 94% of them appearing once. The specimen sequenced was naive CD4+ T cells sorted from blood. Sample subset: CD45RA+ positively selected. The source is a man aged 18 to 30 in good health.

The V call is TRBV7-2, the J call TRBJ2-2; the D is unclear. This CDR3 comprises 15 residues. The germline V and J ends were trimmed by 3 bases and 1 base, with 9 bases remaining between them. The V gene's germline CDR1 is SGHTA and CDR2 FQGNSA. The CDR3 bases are TGTGCCAGCAGCTTTGAGACCAAGAACACCGGGGAGCTGTTTTTT. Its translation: CASSFETKNTGELFF.

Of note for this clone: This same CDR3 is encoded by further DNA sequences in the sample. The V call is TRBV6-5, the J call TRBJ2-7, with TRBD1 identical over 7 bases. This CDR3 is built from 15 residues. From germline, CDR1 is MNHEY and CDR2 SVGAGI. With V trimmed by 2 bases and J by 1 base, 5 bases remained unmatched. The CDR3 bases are TGTGCCAGCAGTTACAGGGGGCTGGGGTCCTACGAGCAGTACTTC. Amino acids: CASSYRGLGSYEQYF.

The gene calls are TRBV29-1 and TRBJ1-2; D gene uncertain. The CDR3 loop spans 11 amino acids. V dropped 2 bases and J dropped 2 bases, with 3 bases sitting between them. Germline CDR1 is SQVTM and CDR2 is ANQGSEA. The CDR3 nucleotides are TGCAGCGTTGAAAAAAACTATGGCTACACCTTC. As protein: CSVEKNYGYTF.

This CDR3 is CASSPPGGTNEKLFF. The CDR3 nucleotides are TGTGCCAGCAGCCCCCCAGGGGGAACTAATGAAAAACTGTTTTTT. The rearrangement joins TRBV7-2 to TRBJ1-4; 7 nucleotides align to TRBD1. The CDR3 has 15 amino acids. Trimming at V came to 5 bases and at J to 1 base, leaving 4 bases not matched to a gene. Germline CDR1 is SGHTA and CDR2 is FQGNSA. The full variable domain, its missing parts supplied by reference TRBV7-2 and TRBJ1-4, is GAGVSQSPSNKVTEKGKDVELRCDPISGHTALYWYRQSLGQGLEFLIYFQGNSAPDKSGLPSDRFSAERTGGSVSTLTIQRTQQEDSAVYLCASSPPGGTNEKLFFGSGTQLSVL.

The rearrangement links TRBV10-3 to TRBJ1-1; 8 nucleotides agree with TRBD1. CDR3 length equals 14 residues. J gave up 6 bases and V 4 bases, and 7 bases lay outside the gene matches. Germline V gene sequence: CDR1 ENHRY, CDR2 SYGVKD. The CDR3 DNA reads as TGTGCCATCAGTGGGACAGGGAAGAGCGCTGAAGCTTTCTTT. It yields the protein CAISGTGKSAEAFF.

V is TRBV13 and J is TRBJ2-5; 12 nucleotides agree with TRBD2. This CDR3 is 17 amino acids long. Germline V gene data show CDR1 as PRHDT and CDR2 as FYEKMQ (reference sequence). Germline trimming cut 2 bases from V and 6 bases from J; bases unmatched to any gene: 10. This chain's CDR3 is CASSLMMASGGAKTQYF. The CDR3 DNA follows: TGTGCCAGCAGCTTAATGATGGCTAGCGGGGGGGCGAAGACCCAGTACTTC.

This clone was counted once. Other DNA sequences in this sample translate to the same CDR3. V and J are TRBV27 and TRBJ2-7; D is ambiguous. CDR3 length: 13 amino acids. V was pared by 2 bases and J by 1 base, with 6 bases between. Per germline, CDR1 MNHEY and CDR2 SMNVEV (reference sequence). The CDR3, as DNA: TGTGCCAGCAGTTTAAGCAGATCCTACGAGCAGTACTTC. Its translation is CASSLSRSYEQYF.

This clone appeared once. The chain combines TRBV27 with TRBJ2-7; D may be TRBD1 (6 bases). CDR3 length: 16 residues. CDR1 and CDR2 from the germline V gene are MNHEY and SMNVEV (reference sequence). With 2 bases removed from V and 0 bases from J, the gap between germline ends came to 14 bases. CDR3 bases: TGTGCCAGCAGTTTAGCAAGGGGGAAAAGCTCCTACGAGCAGTACTTC. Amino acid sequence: CASSLARGKSSYEQYF.

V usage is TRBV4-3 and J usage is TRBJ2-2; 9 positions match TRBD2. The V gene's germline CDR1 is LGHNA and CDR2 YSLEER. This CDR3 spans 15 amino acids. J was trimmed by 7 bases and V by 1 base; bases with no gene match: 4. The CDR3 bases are TGCGCCAGCAGCCAAGTAGCGGGAGTGGTCGGGGAGCTGTTTTTT. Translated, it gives CASSQVAGVVGELFF.

The CDR3 reads CASSRTGIEQYF. CDR3 DNA: TGTGCCAGCAGCCGGACAGGGATCGAGCAGTACTTC. This chain links TRBV6-6 with TRBJ2-7, with TRBD1 matching 8 bases. After removal of 6 bases from V and 6 bases from J, the junction contained 4 bases not matched to a gene. Per germline, CDR1 MNHNY and CDR2 SVGAGI (reference sequence). The CDR3 length is 12 residues.

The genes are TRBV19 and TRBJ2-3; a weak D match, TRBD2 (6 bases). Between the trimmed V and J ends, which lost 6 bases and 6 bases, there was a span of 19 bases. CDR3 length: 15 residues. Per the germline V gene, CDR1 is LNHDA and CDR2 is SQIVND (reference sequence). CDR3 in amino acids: CASRPTSVSSDTQYF. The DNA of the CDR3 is TGTGCCAGTAGGCCGACTAGTGTATCATCCGATACGCAGTATTTT.

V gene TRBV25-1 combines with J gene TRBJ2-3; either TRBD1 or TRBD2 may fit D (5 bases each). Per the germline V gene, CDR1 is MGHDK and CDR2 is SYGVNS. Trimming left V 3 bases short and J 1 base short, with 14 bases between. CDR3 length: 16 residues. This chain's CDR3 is CASSDGWGLGTDTQYF. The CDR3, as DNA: TGTGCCAGCAGTGACGGTTGGGGGTTGGGCACAGATACGCAGTATTTT.

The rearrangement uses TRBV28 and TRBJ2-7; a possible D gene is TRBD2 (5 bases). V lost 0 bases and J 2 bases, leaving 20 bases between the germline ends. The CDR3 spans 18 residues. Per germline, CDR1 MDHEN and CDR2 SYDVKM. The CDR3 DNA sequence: TGTGCCAGCAGTTTATGGGCTTTGGAGAGCGGACGTCCCTACGAGCAGTACTTC. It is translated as CASSLWALESGRPYEQYF. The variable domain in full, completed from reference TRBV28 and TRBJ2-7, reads DVKVTQSSRYLVKRTGEKVFLECVQDMDHENMFWYRQDPGLGLRLIYFSYDVKMKEKGDIPEGYSVSREKKERFSLILESASTNQTSMYLCASSLWALESGRPYEQYFGPGTRLTVT.

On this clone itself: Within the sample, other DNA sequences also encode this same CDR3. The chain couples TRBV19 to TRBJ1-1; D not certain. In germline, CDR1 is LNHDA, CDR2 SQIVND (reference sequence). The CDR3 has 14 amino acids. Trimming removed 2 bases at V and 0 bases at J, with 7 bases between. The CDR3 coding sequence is TGTGCCAGTAGTATAAATACCCTGAACACTGAAGCTTTCTTT. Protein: CASSINTLNTEAFF. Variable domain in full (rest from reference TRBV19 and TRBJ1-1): DGGITQSPKYLFRKEGQNVTLSCEQNLNHDAMYWYRQDPGQGLRLIYYSQIVNDFQKGDIAEGYSVSREKKESFPLTVTSAQKNPTAFYLCASSINTLNTEAFFGQGTRLTVV.

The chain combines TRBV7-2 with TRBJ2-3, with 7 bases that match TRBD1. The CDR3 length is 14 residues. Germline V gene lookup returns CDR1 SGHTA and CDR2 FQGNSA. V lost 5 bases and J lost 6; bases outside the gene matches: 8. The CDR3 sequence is CASSQRGREDTQYF. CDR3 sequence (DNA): TGTGCCAGCAGCCAAAGGGGGCGCGAGGATACGCAGTATTTT.

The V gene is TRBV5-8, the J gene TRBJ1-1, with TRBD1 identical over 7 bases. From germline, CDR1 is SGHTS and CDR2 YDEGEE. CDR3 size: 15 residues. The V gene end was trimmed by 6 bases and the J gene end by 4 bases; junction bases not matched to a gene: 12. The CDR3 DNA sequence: TGTGCCAGCACCGGATACAGGGGATATCGCACTGAAGCTTTCTTT. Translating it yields CASTGYRGYRTEAFF.

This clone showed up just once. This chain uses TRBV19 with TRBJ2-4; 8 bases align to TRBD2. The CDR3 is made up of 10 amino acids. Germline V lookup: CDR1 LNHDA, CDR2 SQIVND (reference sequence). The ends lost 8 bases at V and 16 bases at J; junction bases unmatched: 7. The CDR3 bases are TGTGCCAGTTGGGCGGGGGGCTTATACTTC. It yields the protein CASWAGGLYF. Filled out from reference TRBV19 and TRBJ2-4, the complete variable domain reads DGGITQSPKYLFRKEGQNVTLSCEQNLNHDAMYWYRQDPGQGLRLIYYSQIVNDFQKGDIAEGYSVSREKKESFPLTVTSAQKNPTAFYLCASWAGGLYFGAGTRLSVL.

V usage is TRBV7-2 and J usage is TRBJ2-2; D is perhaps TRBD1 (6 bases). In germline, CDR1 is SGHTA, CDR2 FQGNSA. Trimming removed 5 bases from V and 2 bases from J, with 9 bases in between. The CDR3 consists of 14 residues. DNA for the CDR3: TGTGCCAGCAGCCGGGGACATAACACCGGGGAGCTGTTTTTT. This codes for CASSRGHNTGELFF.

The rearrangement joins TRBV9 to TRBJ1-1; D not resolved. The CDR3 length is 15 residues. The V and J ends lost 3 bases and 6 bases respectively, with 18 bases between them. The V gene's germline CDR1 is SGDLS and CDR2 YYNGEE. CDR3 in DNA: TGTGCCAGCAGCGCCCAACGGTCAACACTCGCTGAAGCTTTCTTT. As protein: CASSAQRSTLAEAFF.

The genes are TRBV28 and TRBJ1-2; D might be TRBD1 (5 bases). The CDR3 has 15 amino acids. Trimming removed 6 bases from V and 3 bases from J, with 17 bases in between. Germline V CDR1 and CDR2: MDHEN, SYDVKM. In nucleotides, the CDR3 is TGTGCCAGCAGCTCGAGGTGGGGGAATTACTATGGCTACACCTTC. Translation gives CASSSRWGNYYGYTF.

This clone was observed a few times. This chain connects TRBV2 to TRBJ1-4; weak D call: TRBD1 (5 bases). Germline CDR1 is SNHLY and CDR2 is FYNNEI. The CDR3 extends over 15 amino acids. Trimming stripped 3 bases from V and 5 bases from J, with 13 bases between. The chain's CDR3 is CASSETQGWNEKLFF. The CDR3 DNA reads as TGTGCCAGCAGTGAGACCCAGGGATGGAATGAAAAACTGTTTTTT.

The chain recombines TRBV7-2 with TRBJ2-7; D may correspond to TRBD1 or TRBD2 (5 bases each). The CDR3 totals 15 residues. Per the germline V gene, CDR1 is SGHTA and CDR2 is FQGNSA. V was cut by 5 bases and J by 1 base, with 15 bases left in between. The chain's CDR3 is CASSPGSLGSYEQYF. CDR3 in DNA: TGTGCCAGCAGCCCAGGGAGTCTAGGATCCTACGAGCAGTACTTC.

The CDR3 protein is CASSLRAGTPIAGYTF. CDR3 nucleotide sequence: TGTGCCAGCAGCTTAAGGGCAGGGACTCCTATAGCTGGCTACACCTTC. V and J are TRBV7-8 and TRBJ1-2; a possible D gene is TRBD1 (5 bases). This CDR3 is built from 16 residues. Trimming stripped 2 bases from V and 7 bases from J, with 20 bases between. Germline values: CDR1 SGHVS, CDR2 FQNEAQ. The full variable domain, completed using reference TRBV7-8 and TRBJ1-2, is GAGVSQSPRYKVAKRGQDVALRCDPISGHVSLFWYQQALGQGPEFLTYFQNEAQLDKSGLPSDRFFAERPEGSVSTLKIQRTQQEDSAVYLCASSLRAGTPIAGYTFGSGTRLTVV.

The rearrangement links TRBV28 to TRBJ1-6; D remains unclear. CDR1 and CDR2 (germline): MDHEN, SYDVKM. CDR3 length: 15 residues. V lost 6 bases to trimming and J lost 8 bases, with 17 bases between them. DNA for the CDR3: TGTGCCAGCAGGAAGGGTGCATATATGGATTCACCCCTCCACTTT. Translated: CASRKGAYMDSPLHF.

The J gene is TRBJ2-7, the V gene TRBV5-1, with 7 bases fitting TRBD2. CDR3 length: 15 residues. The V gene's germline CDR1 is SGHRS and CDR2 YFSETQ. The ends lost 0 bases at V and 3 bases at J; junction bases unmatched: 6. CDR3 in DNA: TGCGCCAGCAGCTTGGGTGGACTAGAGAACTACGAGCAGTACTTC. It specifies CASSLGGLENYEQYF.

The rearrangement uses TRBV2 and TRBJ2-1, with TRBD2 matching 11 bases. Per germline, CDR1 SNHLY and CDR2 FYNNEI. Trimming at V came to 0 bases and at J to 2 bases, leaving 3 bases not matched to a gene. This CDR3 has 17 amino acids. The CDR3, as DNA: TGTGCCAGCAGTGAAGCCCCGGGACTAGCGGCCTACAATGAGCAGTTCTTC. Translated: CASSEAPGLAAYNEQFF.

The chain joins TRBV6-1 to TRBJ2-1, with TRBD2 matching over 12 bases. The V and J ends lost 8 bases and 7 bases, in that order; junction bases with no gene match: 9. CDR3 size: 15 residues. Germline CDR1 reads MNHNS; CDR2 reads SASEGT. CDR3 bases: TGTGCCAGCTCTATATCTAGCGGGAGGGGGAATGAGCAGTTCTTC. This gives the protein CASSISSGRGNEQFF.

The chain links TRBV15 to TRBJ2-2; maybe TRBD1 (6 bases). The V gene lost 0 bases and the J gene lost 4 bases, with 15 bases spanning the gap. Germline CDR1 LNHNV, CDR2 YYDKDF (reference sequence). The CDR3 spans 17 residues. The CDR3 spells CATSRDHRELLTGELFF. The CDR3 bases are TGTGCCACCAGCAGAGATCACAGGGAACTACTCACCGGGGAGCTGTTTTTT.

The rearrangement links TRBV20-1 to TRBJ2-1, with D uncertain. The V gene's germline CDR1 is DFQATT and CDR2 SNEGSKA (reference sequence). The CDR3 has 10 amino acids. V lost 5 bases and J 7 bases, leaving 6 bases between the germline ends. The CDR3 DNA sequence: TGCAGTGCTGACCGTAATGAGCAGTTCTTC. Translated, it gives CSADRNEQFF.

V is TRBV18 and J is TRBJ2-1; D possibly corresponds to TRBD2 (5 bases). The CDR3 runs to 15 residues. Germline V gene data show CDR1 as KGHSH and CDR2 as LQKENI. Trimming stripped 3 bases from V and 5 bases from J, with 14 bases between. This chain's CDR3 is CASSPGILFNNEQFF. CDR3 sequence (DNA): TGTGCCAGCTCACCCGGGATACTTTTCAACAATGAGCAGTTCTTC. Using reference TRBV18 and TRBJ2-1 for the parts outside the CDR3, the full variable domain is NAGVMQNPRHLVRRRGQEARLRCSPMKGHSHVYWYRQLPEEGLKFMVYLQKENIIDESGMPKERFSAEFPKEGPSILRIQQVVRGDSAAYFCASSPGILFNNEQFFGPGTRLTVL.

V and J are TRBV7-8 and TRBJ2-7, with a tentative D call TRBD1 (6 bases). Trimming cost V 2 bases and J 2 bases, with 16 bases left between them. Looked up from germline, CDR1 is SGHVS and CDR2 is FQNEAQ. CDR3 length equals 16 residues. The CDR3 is CASSLNWATGTYEQYF. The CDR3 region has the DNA TGTGCCAGCAGCTTAAATTGGGCGACAGGTACCTACGAGCAGTACTTC.